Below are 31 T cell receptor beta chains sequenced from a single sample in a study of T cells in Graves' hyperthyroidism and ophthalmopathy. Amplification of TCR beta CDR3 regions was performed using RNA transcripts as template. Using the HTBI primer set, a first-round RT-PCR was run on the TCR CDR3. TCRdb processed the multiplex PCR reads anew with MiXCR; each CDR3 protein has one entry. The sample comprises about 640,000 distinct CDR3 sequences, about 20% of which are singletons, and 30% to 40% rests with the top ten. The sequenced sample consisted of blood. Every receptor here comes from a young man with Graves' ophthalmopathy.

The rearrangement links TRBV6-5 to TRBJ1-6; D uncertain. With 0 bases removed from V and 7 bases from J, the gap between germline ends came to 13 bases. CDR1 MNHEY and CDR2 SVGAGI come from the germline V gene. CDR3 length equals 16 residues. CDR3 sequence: CASSYSTLAGNSPLHF. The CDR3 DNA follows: TGTGCCAGCAGTTACTCGACTTTGGCGGGCAATTCACCCCTCCACTTT.

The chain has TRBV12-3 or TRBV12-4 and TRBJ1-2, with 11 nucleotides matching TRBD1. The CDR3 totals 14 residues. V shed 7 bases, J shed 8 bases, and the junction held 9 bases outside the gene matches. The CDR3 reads CASKRTGGAGGYTF. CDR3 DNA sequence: TGTGCCAGCAAACGGACAGGGGGCGCCGGGGGCTACACCTTC.

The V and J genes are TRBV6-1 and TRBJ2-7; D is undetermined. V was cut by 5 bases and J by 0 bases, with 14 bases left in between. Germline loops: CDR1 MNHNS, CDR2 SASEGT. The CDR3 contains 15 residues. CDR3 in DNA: TGTGCCAGCAGTCCCGATATGGGTTTCTCCTACGAGCAGTACTTC. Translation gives CASSPDMGFSYEQYF.

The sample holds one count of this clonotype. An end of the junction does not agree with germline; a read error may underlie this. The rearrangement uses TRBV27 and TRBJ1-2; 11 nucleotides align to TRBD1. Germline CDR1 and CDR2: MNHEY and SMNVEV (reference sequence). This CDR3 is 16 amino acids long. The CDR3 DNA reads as TGTGCCAGCAGTGCGACCGGGACAGGGGGGTTCTATGGCTACACTTTC. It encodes CASSATGTGGFYGYTF.

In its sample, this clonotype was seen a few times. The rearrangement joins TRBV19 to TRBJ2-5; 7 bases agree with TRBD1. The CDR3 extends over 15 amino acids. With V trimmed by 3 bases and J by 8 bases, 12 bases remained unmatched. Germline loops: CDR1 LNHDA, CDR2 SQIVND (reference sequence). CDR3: CASSIRTGGVVTQYF. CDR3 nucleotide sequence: TGTGCCAGTAGTATCCGGACAGGAGGAGTCGTAACCCAGTACTTC.

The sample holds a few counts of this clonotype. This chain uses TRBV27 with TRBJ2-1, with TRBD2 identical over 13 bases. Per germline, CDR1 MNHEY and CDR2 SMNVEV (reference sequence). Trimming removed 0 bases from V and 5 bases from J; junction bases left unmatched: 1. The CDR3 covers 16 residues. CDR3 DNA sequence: TGTGCCAGCAGTTTATCGACTAGCGGGGGGCACAATGAGCAGTTCTTC. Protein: CASSLSTSGGHNEQFF.

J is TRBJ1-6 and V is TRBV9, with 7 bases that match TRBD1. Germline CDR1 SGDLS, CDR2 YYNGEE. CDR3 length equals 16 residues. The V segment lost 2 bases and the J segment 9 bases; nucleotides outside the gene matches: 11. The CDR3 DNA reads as TGTGCCAGCAGCGTCCACCGTCGGCAGGGGGGTTCACCCCTCCACTTT. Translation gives CASSVHRRQGGSPLHF.

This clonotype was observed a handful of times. The CDR3 sequence: CASSQAFLPRNDYEQFF. The CDR3 nucleotides are TGTGCCAGCAGCCAAGCCTTTCTACCCAGGAACGACTATGAGCAGTTCTTC. The V gene is TRBV14, the J gene TRBJ2-1; D is unresolved. Looked up from germline, CDR1 is SGHDN and CDR2 is FVKESK. The CDR3 runs 17 residues. Trimming shortened V by 1 base and J by 8 bases, and 21 bases separated the two germline ends.

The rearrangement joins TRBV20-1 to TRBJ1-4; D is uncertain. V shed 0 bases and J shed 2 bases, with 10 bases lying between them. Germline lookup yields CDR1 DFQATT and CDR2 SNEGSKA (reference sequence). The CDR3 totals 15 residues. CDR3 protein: CSARDSGRTNEKLFF. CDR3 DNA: TGCAGTGCTAGAGATTCAGGACGGACTAATGAAAAACTGTTTTTT.

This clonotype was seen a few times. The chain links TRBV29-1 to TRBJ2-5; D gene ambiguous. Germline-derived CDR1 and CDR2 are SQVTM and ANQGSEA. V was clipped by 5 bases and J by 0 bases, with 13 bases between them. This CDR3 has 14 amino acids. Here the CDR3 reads CSVPPGRYQETQYF. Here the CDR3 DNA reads TGCAGCGTTCCCCCCGGGCGATACCAAGAGACCCAGTACTTC.

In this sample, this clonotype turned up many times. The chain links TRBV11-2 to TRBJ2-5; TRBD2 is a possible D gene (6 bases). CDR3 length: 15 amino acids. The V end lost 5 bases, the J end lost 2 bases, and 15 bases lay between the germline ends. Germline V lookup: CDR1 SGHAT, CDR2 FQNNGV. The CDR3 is CASSPIAVVQETQYF. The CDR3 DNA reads TGTGCCAGCAGCCCTATAGCGGTAGTTCAAGAGACCCAGTACTTC.

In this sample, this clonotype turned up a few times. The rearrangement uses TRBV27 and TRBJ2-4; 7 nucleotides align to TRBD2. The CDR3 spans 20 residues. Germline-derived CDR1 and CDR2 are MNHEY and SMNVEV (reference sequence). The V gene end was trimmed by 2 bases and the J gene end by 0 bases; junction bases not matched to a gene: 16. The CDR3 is CASSLGGRLPQEIAKNIQYF. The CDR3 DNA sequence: TGTGCCAGCAGTTTAGGCGGGAGACTACCTCAAGAAATAGCCAAAAACATTCAGTACTTC.

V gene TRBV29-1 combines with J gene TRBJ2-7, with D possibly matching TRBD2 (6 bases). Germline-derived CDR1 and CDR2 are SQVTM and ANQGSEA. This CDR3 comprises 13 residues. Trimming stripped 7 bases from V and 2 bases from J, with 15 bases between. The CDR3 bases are TGCAGCGGTATAGCGGAGGATCCCTACGAGCAGTACTTC. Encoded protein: CSGIAEDPYEQYF.

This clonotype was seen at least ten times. CDR3 nucleotide sequence: TGTGCCATCAGTGAGGGACAGAGAAATCAGCCCCAGCATTTT. Residues: CAISEGQRNQPQHF. The chain employs TRBV10-3 and TRBJ1-5; a weak D match, TRBD1 (6 bases). Looked up from germline, CDR1 is ENHRY and CDR2 is SYGVKD. The CDR3 is 14 residues long. The ends were cut back, 2 bases at V and 4 bases at J, with 9 bases in the middle.

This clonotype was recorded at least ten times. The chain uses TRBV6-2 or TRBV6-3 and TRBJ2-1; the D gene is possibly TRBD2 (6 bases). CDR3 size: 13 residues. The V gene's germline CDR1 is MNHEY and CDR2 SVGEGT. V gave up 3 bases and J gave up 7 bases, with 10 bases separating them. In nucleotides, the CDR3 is TGTGCCAGCAGTTATGGGACTGGGAATGAGCAGTTCTTC. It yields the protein CASSYGTGNEQFF.

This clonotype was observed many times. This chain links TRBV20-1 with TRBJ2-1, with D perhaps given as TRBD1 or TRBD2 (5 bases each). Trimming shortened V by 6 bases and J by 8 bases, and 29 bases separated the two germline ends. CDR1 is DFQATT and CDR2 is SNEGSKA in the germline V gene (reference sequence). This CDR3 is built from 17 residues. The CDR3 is CSAPNSGARSRTDEQFF. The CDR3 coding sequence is TGCAGTGCCCCGAACTCCGGGGCGCGGTCTAGGACCGATGAGCAGTTCTTC.

CDR3 DNA sequence: TGTGCCAGCAGCCCCGAACTAGCGGGAGAGCAGTTCTTC. Translated: CASSPELAGEQFF. V gene TRBV6-2 or TRBV6-3 combines with J gene TRBJ2-1, with 10 bases identical to TRBD2. CDR1 is MNHEY, CDR2 SVGEGT, per germline. V trimming: 6 bases; J trimming: 10 bases; junction bases outside the gene matches: 6. The length of the CDR3 is 13 residues.

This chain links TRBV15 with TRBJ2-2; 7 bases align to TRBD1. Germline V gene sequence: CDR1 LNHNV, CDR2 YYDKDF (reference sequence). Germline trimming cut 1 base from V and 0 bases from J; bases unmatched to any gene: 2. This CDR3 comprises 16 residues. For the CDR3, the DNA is TGTGCCACCAGCAGAGCCGGGACAGCGAACACCGGGGAGCTGTTTTTT. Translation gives CATSRAGTANTGELFF.

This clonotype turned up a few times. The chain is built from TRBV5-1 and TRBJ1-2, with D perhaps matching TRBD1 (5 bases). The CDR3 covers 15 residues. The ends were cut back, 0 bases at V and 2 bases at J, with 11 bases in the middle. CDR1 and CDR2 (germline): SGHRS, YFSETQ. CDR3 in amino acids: CASSLDPGQNYGYTF. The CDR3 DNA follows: TGCGCCAGCAGCTTGGACCCAGGGCAAAACTATGGCTACACCTTC.

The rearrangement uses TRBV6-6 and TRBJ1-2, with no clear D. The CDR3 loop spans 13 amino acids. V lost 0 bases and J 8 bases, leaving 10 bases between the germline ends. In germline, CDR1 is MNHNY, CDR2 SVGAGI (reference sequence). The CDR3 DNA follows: TGTGCCAGCAGTTACTCGAAGGCCACCGGCTACACCTTC. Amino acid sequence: CASSYSKATGYTF.

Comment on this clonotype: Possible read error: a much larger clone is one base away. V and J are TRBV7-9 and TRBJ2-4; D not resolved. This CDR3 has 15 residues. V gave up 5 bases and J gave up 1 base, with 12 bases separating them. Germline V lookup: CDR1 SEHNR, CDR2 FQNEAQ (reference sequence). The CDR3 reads CASSLPRRAKNIQYF. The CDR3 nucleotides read TGTGCCAGCAGCCTCCCCCGGCGGGCCAAAAACATTCAGTACTTC.

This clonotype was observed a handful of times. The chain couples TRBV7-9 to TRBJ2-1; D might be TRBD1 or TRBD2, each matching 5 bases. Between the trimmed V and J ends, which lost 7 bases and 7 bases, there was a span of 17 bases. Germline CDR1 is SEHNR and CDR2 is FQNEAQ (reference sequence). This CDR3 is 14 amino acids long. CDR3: CASTQGVNVNEQFF. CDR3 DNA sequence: TGTGCCAGCACCCAGGGAGTGAACGTAAATGAGCAGTTCTTC.

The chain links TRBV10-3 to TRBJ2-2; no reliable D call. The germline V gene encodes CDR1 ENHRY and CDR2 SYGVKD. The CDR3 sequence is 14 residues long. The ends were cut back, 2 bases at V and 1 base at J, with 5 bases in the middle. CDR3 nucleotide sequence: TGTGCCATCAGTGAGGGGCGGAACACCGGGGAGCTGTTTTTT. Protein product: CAISEGRNTGELFF.

The CDR3 region has the DNA TGCAGTGCTAGAGGGAGTATTGGCAATCAGCCCCAGCATTTT. Protein: CSARGSIGNQPQHF. The rearrangement uses TRBV20-1 and TRBJ1-5, with D unclear. CDR1 and CDR2 (germline): DFQATT, SNEGSKA (reference sequence). V lost 1 base to trimming and J lost 2 bases, with 9 bases between them. This CDR3 is built from 14 residues.

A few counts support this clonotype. CDR3 DNA: TGTGCCAGTCTCCGCGGGAGGAAATTTAACGAGCAGTACTTC. Encoded protein: CASLRGRKFNEQYF. The rearrangement uses TRBV24-1 and TRBJ2-7; 8 bases match TRBD2. Germline CDR1 KGHDR, CDR2 SFDVKD. The CDR3 loop spans 14 amino acids. V lost 11 bases and J lost 5; bases outside the gene matches: 13.

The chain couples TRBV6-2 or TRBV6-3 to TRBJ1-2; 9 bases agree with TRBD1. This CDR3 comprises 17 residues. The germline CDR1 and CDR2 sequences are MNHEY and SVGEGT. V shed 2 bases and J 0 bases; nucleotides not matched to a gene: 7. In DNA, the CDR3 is TGTGCCAGCAGTTACCCGGACAGGGGAAGAGCTAACTATGGCTACACCTTC. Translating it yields CASSYPDRGRANYGYTF.

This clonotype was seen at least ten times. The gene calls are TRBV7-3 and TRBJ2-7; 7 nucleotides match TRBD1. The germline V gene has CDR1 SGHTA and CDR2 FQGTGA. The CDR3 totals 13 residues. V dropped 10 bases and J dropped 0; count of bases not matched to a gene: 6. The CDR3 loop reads CATWGQISYEQYF. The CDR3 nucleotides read TGTGCCACCTGGGGACAGATCTCCTACGAGCAGTACTTC. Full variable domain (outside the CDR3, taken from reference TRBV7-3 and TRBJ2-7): GAGVSQTPSNKVTEKGKYVELRCDPISGHTALYWYRQSLGQGPEFLIYFQGTGAADDSGLPNDRFFAVRPEGSVSTLKIQRTERGDSAVYLCATWGQISYEQYFGPGTRLTVT.

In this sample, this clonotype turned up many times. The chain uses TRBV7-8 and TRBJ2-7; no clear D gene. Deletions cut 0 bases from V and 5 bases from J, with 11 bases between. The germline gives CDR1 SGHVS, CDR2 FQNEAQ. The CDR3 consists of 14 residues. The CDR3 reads CASSLAFGVNEQYF. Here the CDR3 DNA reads TGTGCCAGCAGCTTAGCGTTTGGAGTAAACGAGCAGTACTTC.

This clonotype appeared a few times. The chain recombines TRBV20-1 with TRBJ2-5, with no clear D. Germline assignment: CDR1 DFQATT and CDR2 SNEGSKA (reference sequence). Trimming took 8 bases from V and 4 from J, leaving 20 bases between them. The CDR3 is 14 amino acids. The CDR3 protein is CSLNLLGSRETQYF. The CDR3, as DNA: TGCAGTCTTAATCTTCTGGGCTCTCGAGAGACCCAGTACTTC.

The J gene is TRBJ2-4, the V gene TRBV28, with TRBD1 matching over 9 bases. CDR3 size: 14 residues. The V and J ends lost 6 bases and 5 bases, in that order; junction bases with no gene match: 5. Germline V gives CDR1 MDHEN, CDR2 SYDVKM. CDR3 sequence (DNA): TGTGCCAGCAGCCCGGGACAGGGAGAAAACATTCAGTACTTC. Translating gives CASSPGQGENIQYF.

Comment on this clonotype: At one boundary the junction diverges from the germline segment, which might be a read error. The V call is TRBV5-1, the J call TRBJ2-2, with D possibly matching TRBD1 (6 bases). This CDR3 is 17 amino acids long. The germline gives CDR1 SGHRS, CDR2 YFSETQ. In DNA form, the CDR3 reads TGTGCCAGCAGCACTCAGGGGCCCACTTTTAACACCGGGGAGCTGTTTTTT. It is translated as CASSTQGPTFNTGELFF. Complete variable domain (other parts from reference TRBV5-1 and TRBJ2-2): KAGVTQTPRYLIKTRGQQVTLSCSPISGHRSVSWYQQTPGQGLQFLFEYFSETQRNKGNFPGRFSGRQFSNSRSEMNVSTLELGDSALYLCASSTQGPTFNTGELFFGEGSRLTVL.